This T cell receptor beta chain is drawn from a study of T cells after yellow fever vaccination. Study conclusions and caveats: CD4 and CD8 compartments shared a small share of clonotypes.

The V end lost 11 bases, the J end lost 3 bases, and 17 bases lay between the germline ends. The CDR3 is made up of 13 amino acids. In germline, CDR1 is MNHNS, CDR2 SASEGT. Template switching by 5'RACE produced TCR cDNA, adding a universal primer site and UMIs. TCRdb reprocessed the 5' RACE reads with MiXCR, giving one entry per CDR3 protein. The table shows nearly 30,000 distinct CDR3 sequences, with about 5% occurring only once. The table lists this clonotype with many counts. Its target is unknown. This chain uses TRBV6-1 with TRBJ2-7; D may be TRBD2 (7 bases). The source is a man aged 30 to 45 who received the YFV17D yellow fever vaccine. Sample: CD8+ T cells sorted from PBMCs, taken 10 days after the yellow fever booster vaccination. CDR3 region: CAGLEGGDYEQYF. CDR3 in DNA: TGTGCCGGCCTCGAGGGGGGGGACTACGAGCAGTACTTC.